This is a list of T cell receptor beta chains from one sample in a study of blood T cell repertoires in COVID-19. The repertoire was sequenced with immunoSEQ multiplex PCR; TCRdb's copy has only in-frame clones and lacks some. Of over 110,000 clones in the sample, roughly 80% are singletons; the top ten hold approximately 3.5%. The sample taken for sequencing was peripheral blood. The receptor source for this set is a man between 65 and 85 years old who had recovered from COVID-19. Each CDR3 is given with its conserved first and last residue. D genes are given only for firm matches. The size entry is marked missing in some rows and otherwise reads once, few, many or a size class.

d_gene,abundance,v_gene,j_gene,CDR3aa,CDR3nt
TRBD2,NA,TRBV28,TRBJ2-1,CASRGDSGRAGGEQFF,TGTGCCAGCAGGGGGGATAGCGGGAGGGCCGGAGGTGAGCAGTTCTTC
NA,once,TRBV9,TRBJ1-1,CASSPDGEGTEAFF,TGTGCCAGCAGCCCAGACGGGGAGGGGACTGAAGCTTTCTTT
TRBD2,NA,TRBV24-1,TRBJ2-3,CATSGSSGASTDTQYF,TGTGCCACCAGTGGATCTAGCGGAGCTAGCACAGATACGCAGTATTTT
NA,many,TRBV3-1/TRBV3-2,TRBJ1-1,CASSHGEGTEAFF,TGTGCCAGCAGCCATGGCGAGGGCACTGAAGCTTTCTTT
NA,few,TRBV27,TRBJ1-1,CASSTGPTPEAFF,TGTGCCAGCAGTACAGGGCCTACCCCTGAAGCTTTCTTT
NA,NA,TRBV14,TRBJ2-2,CASSQGASQVVTGELFF,TGTGCCAGCAGCCAAGGGGCCTCCCAGGTAGTGACCGGGGAGCTGTTTTTT
NA,NA,TRBV30,TRBJ1-6,CAFQSRVLYNSPLHF,TGTGCCTTCCAGAGCAGGGTCCTTTATAATTCACCCCTCCACTTT
NA,NA,TRBV9,TRBJ1-3,CASSVSGTGNTIYF,TGTGCCAGCAGCGTCAGCGGAACTGGAAACACCATATATTTT
NA,NA,TRBV11-2,TRBJ1-5,CASSQTGYQPQHF,TGTGCCAGCAGCCAAACAGGGTATCAGCCCCAGCATTTT
NA,NA,TRBV3-1/TRBV3-2,TRBJ2-7,CASSQVPGRPGGSGYEQYF,TGTGCCAGCAGCCAAGTACCCGGCCGCCCGGGTGGGTCCGGGTACGAGCAGTACTTC
TRBD2,NA,TRBV6-6,TRBJ2-3,CASSWEAGGQTDTQYF,TGTGCCAGCAGTTGGGAAGCGGGAGGGCAAACAGATACGCAGTATTTT
TRBD1,once,TRBV7-2,TRBJ1-6,CASSSTGGNSPLHF,TGTGCCAGCAGCTCGACAGGGGGTAATTCACCCCTCCACTTT
TRBD2,NA,TRBV5-6,TRBJ2-1,CASSLWLAGKTGFNEQFF,TGTGCCAGCAGCTTGTGGTTAGCGGGCAAAACGGGGTTCAATGAGCAGTTCTTC
TRBD2,NA,TRBV6-5,TRBJ2-7,CASSQGAGGRDEQYF,TGTGCCAGCAGCCAAGGGGCGGGAGGGCGCGACGAGCAGTACTTC
NA,few,TRBV29-1,TRBJ1-1,CSVAGTDLNTEAFF,TGCAGCGTAGCGGGGACCGACCTGAACACTGAAGCTTTCTTT
NA,NA,TRBV11-2,TRBJ2-7,CASSNGGSYEQYF,TGTGCCAGCAGCAACGGGGGCTCCTACGAGCAGTACTTC
NA,few,TRBV7-9,TRBJ1-1,CASSRGGDTEAFF,TGTGCCAGCAGTCGGGGAGGGGACACTGAAGCTTTCTTT
TRBD1,NA,TRBV14,TRBJ1-3,CASSQDILGTASSGNTIYF,TGTGCCAGCAGCCAAGATATTCTCGGGACAGCAAGCTCTGGAAACACCATATATTTT
TRBD2,few,TRBV19,TRBJ2-7,CAPVGTRVLEQYF,TGTGCCCCGGTAGGGACTAGGGTACTCGAGCAGTACTTC
TRBD2,NA,TRBV7-2,TRBJ2-3,CASSSWGLAGLTSTDTQYF,TGTGCCAGCAGCTCCTGGGGACTAGCGGGGCTAACTAGCACAGATACGCAGTATTTT
NA,NA,TRBV29-1,TRBJ2-7,CSVKKAGEQYF,TGCAGCGTAAAAAAGGCGGGGGAGCAGTACTTC
NA,few,TRBV12-3/TRBV12-4,TRBJ2-2,CASSPRDGELFF,TGTGCCAGCAGTCCCCGGGACGGGGAGCTGTTTTTT
TRBD2,NA,TRBV5-1,TRBJ2-1,CASSPNLAGGNNEQFF,TGCGCCAGCAGCCCCAACCTAGCGGGAGGTAACAATGAGCAGTTCTTC
NA,NA,TRBV5-4,TRBJ2-3,CASSLSGRGEDTQYF,TGTGCCAGCAGCTTGAGCGGTCGAGGTGAAGATACGCAGTATTTT
TRBD2,once,TRBV5-1,TRBJ2-7,CASSHTSGSGYEQYF,TGCGCCAGCAGCCACACTAGCGGGAGCGGCTACGAGCAGTACTTC
TRBD2,NA,TRBV19,TRBJ2-3,CASSVTSGPGDTQYF,TGTGCCAGTAGTGTAACTAGCGGGCCGGGGGATACGCAGTATTTT
TRBD1,NA,TRBV3-1/TRBV3-2,TRBJ2-7,CASSRSGTGTYEQYF,TGTGCCAGCAGCCGATCCGGGACAGGAACCTACGAGCAGTACTTC
TRBD1,NA,TRBV29-1,TRBJ2-2,CSVRTGGNTGELFF,TGCAGCGTTCGAACAGGGGGGAACACCGGGGAGCTGTTTTTT
NA,NA,TRBV11-3,TRBJ1-6,CASSLDLQGSSYNSPLHF,TGTGCCAGCAGCTTAGATCTTCAGGGGAGCTCCTATAATTCACCCCTCCACTTT
NA,NA,TRBV7-2,TRBJ2-7,CASSPGLVSYEQYF,TGTGCCAGCAGCCCCGGACTGGTCTCCTACGAGCAGTACTTC
TRBD2,NA,TRBV27,TRBJ2-1,CASSLLAGVPNEQFF,TGTGCCAGCAGTCTATTAGCGGGAGTGCCCAATGAGCAGTTCTTC
NA,NA,TRBV14,TRBJ1-1,CASSRGVTTEAFF,TGTGCCAGCAGCCGCGGTGTTACTACTGAAGCTTTCTTT